This TCR beta chain emerged from a study of neurological immune-mediated disorders. With 10-nucleotide random UMIs included, cDNA was synthesized by 5'RACE. Over 170 million TCR-beta sequences, together covering 15-18 subjects, were produced by every individual sequencing run that was carried out. TCRdb ran MiXCR on the 5' RACE reads and lists one entry per CDR3 protein. The table shows 45,000 to 50,000 distinct CDR3 sequences, with approximately 4.5% occurring only once. Study findings and constraints: HTLV-1-associated myelopathy displayed the greatest TCR clonal expansion, and multiple sclerosis exhibited the smallest, lower than that of healthy controls.

V was shortened by 2 bases and J by 3 bases, with 8 bases between the two germline ends. The CDR3 is made up of 14 amino acids. The germline CDR1 and CDR2 sequences are DFQATT and SNEGSKA (reference sequence). This clonotype was seen repeatedly, ten times or more. Its antigen is not identified. The sequence came from a woman aged 60 to 75 with multiple sclerosis. Material for sequencing was PBMCs. The chain recombines TRBV20-1 with TRBJ1-6; D remains ambiguous. The CDR3 DNA follows: TGCAGTGCTAGAAGGGTCCTCTATAATTCACCCCTCCACTTT. Its translation is CSARRVLYNSPLHF.